The T cell receptor beta chain described here comes from a study of CD8 T cells in Susac syndrome. Notes on this clonotype: The antigen remains unidentified.

An amount of RNA that ranged from roughly 0.45 to 1 ug was reverse transcribed with random hexamers. TCRdb re-analysed the immunoSEQ multiplex PCR reads in MiXCR, keeping a single row per CDR3 protein. The sample lists roughly 200,000 distinct CDR3 sequences; about 95% were seen once. The CDR3 loop spans 15 amino acids. Between the trimmed V and J ends, which lost 0 bases and 4 bases, there was a span of 12 bases. Germline CDR1 and CDR2: SGHRS and YFSETQ. Findings of the study overall: TCR sequencing and HLA analysis covered a relatively small number of individuals.

The specimen sequenced was CD4+ T cells from PBMCs. The chain joins TRBV5-1 to TRBJ2-3; D call uncertain. The sequence was obtained from a human donor with multiple sclerosis. CDR3 in amino acids: CASSLVGVAPDTQYF. In nucleotides, the CDR3 is TGCGCCAGCAGCTTGGTTGGGGTAGCCCCAGATACGCAGTATTTT.